The rows below give T cell receptor beta chains drawn from one sample of a study of shared clonotypes between healthy human individuals. Repertoires were generated with immunoSEQ multiplex PCR, while TCRdb's copy carries only in-frame clones and drops some. In the table there are approximately 1.4 million clones, 95% to 99% of which are singletons. Sequenced material: naive CD4+ T cells sorted from blood. These receptors came from a man aged 25 to 40 in good health. Both conserved end residues are part of each CDR3. The D gene is left open where the match is weak. The size entry is marked missing in some rows and otherwise reads once, few, many or a size class.

cdr3_nt	cdr3_aa	d_call	j_call	v_call	clone_size
TGCGCCAGCAGTGAGTCGTTAGCGGGAGGTACCCGTCCCGGCGAGCAGTTCTTC	CASSESLAGGTRPGEQFF	TRBD2	TRBJ2-1	TRBV10-1	-
TGCAGCGGCAGCGGGGACAGGGGGGGCACTGAAGCTTTCTTT	CSGSGDRGGTEAFF	TRBD1	TRBJ1-1	TRBV29-1	-
TGTGCCAGCAGTCCAGGGGTCCCTAGCACAGATACGCAGTATTTT	CASSPGVPSTDTQYF	-	TRBJ2-3	TRBV7-6	-
TGTGCCAGCCTTGATCGGAATGAGCAGTTCTTC	CASLDRNEQFF	-	TRBJ2-1	TRBV6-1	-
TGTGCCAGCAGTGAGGGTGGGCTACGAGCCTACGAGCAGTACTTC	CASSEGGLRAYEQYF	-	TRBJ2-7	TRBV6-1	-
TGCAGCGCTGGACAGGGCAATCAGCCCCAGCATTTT	CSAGQGNQPQHF	TRBD1	TRBJ1-5	TRBV29-1	-
TGTGCCAGCAGTTTCGACAGGGTCTCTAAGAATAGCAATCAGCCCCAGCATTTT	CASSFDRVSKNSNQPQHF	TRBD1	TRBJ1-5	TRBV2	once
TGCGCCAGCAGTGAGTTGGTCCCCAATGAGCAGTTCTTC	CASSELVPNEQFF	-	TRBJ2-1	TRBV10-1	-
TGTGCCAGTCGACTAGCGCAGTACAATGAGCAGTTCTTC	CASRLAQYNEQFF	TRBD2	TRBJ2-1	TRBV18	-
TGTGCCATCAGAGTGACAGGGGAGGCCGGGGAGCTGTTTTTT	CAIRVTGEAGELFF	TRBD1	TRBJ2-2	TRBV10-3	once
TGTGCCAGCAGTTCCACAGGGATCCTCTACGGCTACACCTTC	CASSSTGILYGYTF	-	TRBJ1-2	TRBV6-5	-
TGTGCCAGCAGCGTACCGACAGGGTGGGTAGAGACCCAGTACTTC	CASSVPTGWVETQYF	TRBD1	TRBJ2-5	TRBV7-8	-
TGCGCCAGCAGCTTGGAAGGGAATGAAAAACTGTTTTTT	CASSLEGNEKLFF	-	TRBJ1-4	TRBV5-1	-
TGCGCCAGCAGCCTGGATTACGGCGAAGCTTTCTTT	CASSLDYGEAFF	-	TRBJ1-1	TRBV5-1	-
TGTGCCTGGAGTGTATACCCCCAGGATGCCGCTCAGGCAGATACGCAGTATTTT	CAWSVYPQDAAQADTQYF	-	TRBJ2-3	TRBV30	-
TGTGCCAGCTCACCACTCACGGGAGTGGGGTATGGCTACACCTTC	CASSPLTGVGYGYTF	-	TRBJ1-2	TRBV18	-
TGTGCCAGCAGTTTGATGGGTGAAAAACTGTTTTTT	CASSLMGEKLFF	-	TRBJ1-4	TRBV28	-
TGTGCCAGCAGGAGGGACTTGCCACAAGAGACCCAGTACTTC	CASRRDLPQETQYF	-	TRBJ2-5	TRBV5-4	-
TGCGCCAGCAGCTTGGGAAGCGGGAGAACCTACGAGCAGTACTTC	CASSLGSGRTYEQYF	TRBD2	TRBJ2-7	TRBV5-1	-
TGCAGCGTGGGACAGGGTTTTGGTCAGCCCCAGCATTTT	CSVGQGFGQPQHF	TRBD1	TRBJ1-5	TRBV29-1	-
TGTGCCAGCATGGATTATGGCTACACCTTC	CASMDYGYTF	-	TRBJ1-2	TRBV6-4	-
TGTGCCAGTAGCTCGATAATGGGACAGGGCAATCAGCCCCAGCATTTT	CASSSIMGQGNQPQHF	TRBD1	TRBJ1-5	TRBV19	-
TGTGCCAGCAGCTTATTTACCTACCCGAGCTCCTACAATGAGCAGTTCTTC	CASSLFTYPSSYNEQFF	-	TRBJ2-1	TRBV11-2	-
TGTGCCAGCAGCGTAGACCCTGGACCAGCTGGAAACACCATATATTTT	CASSVDPGPAGNTIYF	-	TRBJ1-3	TRBV9	once
TGTGCCAGTAGTATGTCGGGAACCCGAATAGAGACCCAGTACTTC	CASSMSGTRIETQYF	-	TRBJ2-5	TRBV19	-
TGTGCCAGCAGTTTGAAGGGAGGGCCCGGCAAACTGTTTTTT	CASSLKGGPGKLFF	-	TRBJ1-4	TRBV27	-
TGTGCCAGCAGTTTAGCGGACAGGGCCGGCAATCAGCCCCAGCATTTT	CASSLADRAGNQPQHF	TRBD1	TRBJ1-5	TRBV28	-
TGTGCCAGCAGCCCAAGAAGGGGAACCGCCGAGCAGTACTTC	CASSPRRGTAEQYF	-	TRBJ2-7	TRBV9	-
TGTGCCAGCAGTGAGGGCCAGGGGGCGTCCTATGGCTACACCTTC	CASSEGQGASYGYTF	TRBD1	TRBJ1-2	TRBV2	-
TGTGCCAGCAGTCGAGACAGGGCGGGAACTGAAGCTTTCTTT	CASSRDRAGTEAFF	TRBD1	TRBJ1-1	TRBV7-2	-
TGTGCCAGCGGCCGGGATTCCACCGGGGAGCTGTTTTTT	CASGRDSTGELFF	-	TRBJ2-2	TRBV11-1	-
TGTGCCAGCAGCACCCAAGAGACCCAGTACTTC	CASSTQETQYF	-	TRBJ2-5	TRBV9	-
TGTGCCAGCAGCCCCGGGAAAGCCAGGGGGGACTACAATGAGCAGTTCTTC	CASSPGKARGDYNEQFF	-	TRBJ2-1	TRBV7-3	-
TGCGCCAGCAGCGGGACAGGGTTGAACACTGAAGCTTTCTTT	CASSGTGLNTEAFF	TRBD1	TRBJ1-1	TRBV5-1	once
TGTGCCAGCAGCAAAGTAGGAGAGACCCAGTACTTC	CASSKVGETQYF	-	TRBJ2-5	TRBV7-3	-
TGCGCCAGCAGCGCGGGACACATCTACGAGCAGTACTTC	CASSAGHIYEQYF	-	TRBJ2-7	TRBV4-1	once
TGCAGCGCCAGGACAGTGACCTATGGCTACACCTTC	CSARTVTYGYTF	-	TRBJ1-2	TRBV29-1	-
TGTGCCAGCAGCGGCACGGCGCTAAATCAGCCCCAGCATTTT	CASSGTALNQPQHF	-	TRBJ1-5	TRBV6-5	-
TGTGCCAGTAGTGTTATACAGGGGGCGTTCAATCAGCCCCAGCATTTT	CASSVIQGAFNQPQHF	TRBD1	TRBJ1-5	TRBV19	-
TGTGCCAGCAGCGGACACCGGGACCGAGACAATGAGCAGTTCTTC	CASSGHRDRDNEQFF	-	TRBJ2-1	TRBV11-2	-
TGTGCCAGCAGTTGGAGAAGGGCCGGGGAGCTGTTTTTT	CASSWRRAGELFF	-	TRBJ2-2	TRBV25-1	-
TGTGCCAGCAGCTTAGTCCCAGCGGGAGGCACAGATACGCAGTATTTT	CASSLVPAGGTDTQYF	TRBD2	TRBJ2-3	TRBV7-2	-
TGTGCCAGCAGTGAATTCCGGGGCAGCCTCCAAGAGACCCAGTACTTC	CASSEFRGSLQETQYF	-	TRBJ2-5	TRBV28	-
TGTGCCAGCAGCTTGGACGGGGCGGGAGATGAGCAGTTCTTC	CASSLDGAGDEQFF	TRBD2	TRBJ2-1	TRBV5-4	once
TGCGCCAGCAGCTTAACCGGGACAGGGGTCGATGAGCAGTTCTTC	CASSLTGTGVDEQFF	TRBD1	TRBJ2-1	TRBV5-1	-
TGTGCCAGCAGTGCGATAGGGGGCTCCTACAATGAGCAGTTCTTC	CASSAIGGSYNEQFF	-	TRBJ2-1	TRBV2	-
TGTGCCATCAGTGAGCCCGGACTGGTGCAAGAGACCCAGTACTTC	CAISEPGLVQETQYF	-	TRBJ2-5	TRBV10-3	-
TGTGCCAGCAGTGACGAGGGGGGAAAGGATGAAAAACTGTTTTTT	CASSDEGGKDEKLFF	-	TRBJ1-4	TRBV2	-
TGTGCCAGCAGTTTATATCAGGGTCCAAATCAGCCCCAGCATTTT	CASSLYQGPNQPQHF	-	TRBJ1-5	TRBV27	-
TGTGCCAGCAGTTTTTCAGAGGTTGGGGAGACCCAGTACTTC	CASSFSEVGETQYF	-	TRBJ2-5	TRBV27	-